The 29 T cell receptor beta chains below come from one sample, sequenced in a study of T cell responses to AZD1222 COVID-19 vaccine. Here immunoSEQ multiplex PCR was the method, and the copy in TCRdb shows in-frame clones only, minus some. The repertoire holds 60,000 to 75,000 clones, with about 83% as singletons. Specimen: peripheral blood, collected 28 days after the second AZD1222 dose. The source of these receptors is an adult who received the AZD1222 COVID-19 vaccine.

The chain recombines TRBV18 with TRBJ1-5; 9 positions match TRBD1. V trimming: 4 bases; J trimming: 1 base; junction bases outside the gene matches: 2. The CDR3 covers 15 residues. Germline V gene sequence: CDR1 KGHSH, CDR2 LQKENI. The DNA of the CDR3 is TGTGCCAGCTCACAACAGGGGGCGAGCAATCAGCCCCAGCATTTT. Its translation is CASSQQGASNQPQHF.

This chain connects TRBV28 to TRBJ1-1; tentatively, D is TRBD1 (5 bases). CDR1 is MDHEN, CDR2 SYDVKM, per germline. The V and J ends lost 3 bases and 4 bases respectively, with 18 bases between them. The CDR3 loop spans 16 amino acids. The CDR3 nucleotides read TGTGCCAGCAGTTTGAGGGGCCGAGGAGAGGGCACTGAAGCTTTCTTT. It codes for CASSLRGRGEGTEAFF.

This clone was seen once. This chain connects TRBV25-1 to TRBJ2-1; 7 bases agree with TRBD1. The germline V gene has CDR1 MGHDK and CDR2 SYGVNS. Trimming at V came to 5 bases and at J to 4 bases, leaving 5 bases not matched to a gene. CDR3 length: 14 amino acids. CDR3 in amino acids: CASSRGGVYNEQFF. As DNA, the CDR3 is TGTGCCAGCAGTCGAGGGGGCGTATACAATGAGCAGTTCTTC.

This chain uses TRBV5-8 with TRBJ2-5; 8 positions agree with TRBD1. Per germline, CDR1 SGHTS and CDR2 YDEGEE. The V segment lost 1 base and the J segment 6 bases; nucleotides outside the gene matches: 8. The CDR3 spans 15 residues. CDR3 sequence reads: CASSLILGTGQTQYF. CDR3 nucleotide sequence: TGTGCCAGCAGCTTGATACTGGGGACAGGCCAGACCCAGTACTTC.

The rearrangement joins TRBV6-5 to TRBJ1-6; D remains ambiguous. The CDR3 length is 16 residues. Trimming cost V 4 bases and J 4 bases, with 14 bases left between them. The germline V gene has CDR1 MNHEY and CDR2 SVGAGI. The CDR3 spells CASSSGWARYNSPLHF. DNA of the CDR3: TGTGCCAGCAGTTCCGGGTGGGCCAGATATAATTCACCCCTCCACTTT.

V usage is TRBV28 and J usage is TRBJ2-6; D not certain. The V end was cut by 9 bases, the J end by 0 bases, with 6 bases between. The CDR3 is 13 amino acids. Germline loops: CDR1 MDHEN, CDR2 SYDVKM. For the CDR3, the DNA is TGTGCCAGTACGATCTCTGGGGCCAACGTCCTGACTTTC. Protein sequence: CASTISGANVLTF.

This sequence joins TRBV5-6 and TRBJ1-6; perhaps TRBD1 as D (5 bases). The CDR3 totals 14 residues. Trimming removed 6 bases at V and 10 bases at J, with 17 bases between. Germline V gives CDR1 SGHDT, CDR2 YYEEEE. The CDR3, as DNA: TGTGCCAGCACGGAGCCGGGATGGGGGTCACCCCTCCACTTT. It is translated as CASTEPGWGSPLHF.

The chain uses TRBV19 and TRBJ2-3; D is possibly TRBD1 (7 bases). CDR3 length: 16 residues. In germline, CDR1 is LNHDA, CDR2 SQIVND (reference sequence). Between the trimmed V and J ends, which lost 5 bases and 6 bases, there was a span of 21 bases. CDR3 region: CASSPRPGGSEDTQYF. CDR3 nucleotides: TGTGCCAGTAGTCCCCGACCAGGGGGGTCCGAGGATACGCAGTATTTT.

The chain joins TRBV19 to TRBJ1-2, with D possibly TRBD1 on 6 matching bases. CDR1 and CDR2 (germline): LNHDA, SQIVND (reference sequence). The CDR3 is 14 residues long. The V end lost 5 bases, the J end lost 13 bases, and 23 bases lay between the germline ends. In DNA form, the CDR3 reads TGTGCCAGTAGTCCGATATGGGGGCCCACCTTGATCACCTTC. Translation: CASSPIWGPTLITF.

The chain is built from TRBV6-6 and TRBJ2-7, with D possibly being TRBD1 (5 bases). V was pared by 3 bases and J by 3 bases, with 9 bases between. The CDR3 sequence is 13 residues long. Germline CDR1 and CDR2: MNHNY and SVGAGI (reference sequence). In DNA form, the CDR3 reads TGTGCCAGCAGTTATCAGGGCTACTACGAGCAGTACTTC. As protein: CASSYQGYYEQYF.

A single count supports this clone. The rearrangement joins TRBV19 to TRBJ1-1, with 11 bases aligning to TRBD1. The CDR3 sequence is 14 residues long. Germline loops: CDR1 LNHDA, CDR2 SQIVND (reference sequence). After removal of 5 bases from V and 6 bases from J, the junction contained 5 bases not matched to a gene. CDR3 nucleotides: TGTGCCAGTAGTGGGGACAGGGGGTTTTCTGAAGCTTTCTTT. It encodes CASSGDRGFSEAFF.

This clone has just one count. V gene TRBV9 combines with J gene TRBJ2-3, with unresolved D. The germline V and J ends were trimmed by 0 bases and 6 bases, with 11 bases remaining between them. CDR3 length: 14 residues. Germline lookup yields CDR1 SGDLS and CDR2 YYNGEE. CDR3 nucleotide sequence: TGTGCCAGCAGCGTAGGTCTCGTTGGGGATACGCAGTATTTT. It codes for CASSVGLVGDTQYF.

This chain uses TRBV6-2 or TRBV6-3 with TRBJ2-1; D call uncertain. CDR1 MNHEY and CDR2 SVGEGT come from the germline V gene. V was pared by 5 bases and J by 12 bases, with 14 bases between. The CDR3 runs 12 residues. The CDR3 region is CASSSRRDGQFF. The CDR3 bases are TGTGCCAGCAGTAGCCGCCGTGATGGGCAGTTCTTC.

The V and J genes are TRBV4-3 and TRBJ1-2; no clear D gene. The CDR3 runs to 14 residues. V was trimmed by 1 base and J by 4 bases, leaving 10 bases between them. Germline lookup yields CDR1 LGHNA and CDR2 YSLEER. The CDR3 DNA sequence: TGCGCCAGCAGCCAAGGTAAAGGAGGCTATGGCTACACCTTC. This sequence encodes CASSQGKGGYGYTF.

The chain recombines TRBV9 with TRBJ2-7; D gene unclear. This CDR3 contains 14 residues. Germline CDR1 and CDR2: SGDLS and YYNGEE. V lost 6 bases and J lost 1, with 14 bases in between. The CDR3 loop is CASTRSPGSYEQYF. The CDR3 nucleotides read TGTGCCAGCACCCGTAGTCCCGGTTCCTACGAGCAGTACTTC.

This clone was recorded only once. This rearrangement joins TRBV6-5 to TRBJ1-2, with 7 bases lining up with TRBD1. The CDR3 has 13 residues. The junction had 12 bases not matched to a gene; V was cut back by 8 bases and J by 9 bases. Germline CDR1 and CDR2: MNHEY and SVGAGI. CDR3 DNA: TGTGCCAGCTTTTCGACAGGGCCAACCCGCTACACCTTC. Its protein product is CASFSTGPTRYTF.

This clone is a singleton in its sample. The J gene is TRBJ1-2, the V gene TRBV2, with D unresolved. The V end was cut by 5 bases, the J end by 6 bases, with 13 bases between. CDR3 length: 13 amino acids. CDR1 and CDR2 from the germline V gene are SNHLY and FYNNEI. CDR3 in amino acids: CASSWGPKNGYTF. The CDR3 DNA is TGTGCCAGCAGTTGGGGTCCTAAAAATGGCTACACCTTC.

The genes are TRBV28 and TRBJ1-5; 7 nucleotides align to TRBD1. V was pared by 2 bases and J by 6 bases, with 19 bases of the junction left unmatched. The CDR3 loop spans 19 amino acids. Germline assignment: CDR1 MDHEN and CDR2 SYDVKM. Here the CDR3 reads CASSLRRWTDREVAQPQHF. The DNA of the CDR3 is TGTGCCAGCAGTTTACGTCGTTGGACCGACAGGGAGGTAGCTCAGCCCCAGCATTTT.

V gene TRBV3-1 (or the pseudogene TRBV3-2) combines with J gene TRBJ1-1, with a weak D call TRBD1 (6 bases). V was shortened by 2 bases and J by 5 bases, with 15 bases between the two germline ends. Germline loops: CDR1 LGHDT, CDR2 YNNKEL (reference sequence). This CDR3 contains 15 residues. CDR3 amino acids: CASSQMGAYGTEAFF. The DNA for the CDR3 is TGTGCCAGCAGCCAAATGGGGGCTTACGGGACTGAAGCTTTCTTT.

The chain is built from TRBV6-5 and TRBJ1-2; D is unclear. The CDR3 covers 15 residues. Germline assignment: CDR1 MNHEY and CDR2 SVGAGI. Trimming removed 8 bases from V and 4 bases from J, with 20 bases in between. CDR3 sequence reads: CASLSRLSALYGYTF. The CDR3 region has the DNA TGTGCCAGCCTATCTCGTTTGTCGGCTCTCTATGGCTACACCTTC.

The rearrangement uses TRBV25-1 and TRBJ1-5, with a possible D match to TRBD1 (6 bases). The V end lost 1 base, the J end lost 7 bases, and 11 bases lay between the germline ends. This CDR3 comprises 14 residues. From germline, CDR1 is MGHDK and CDR2 SYGVNS. The CDR3 loop is CASSESTGNQPQHF. In nucleotides, the CDR3 is TGTGCCAGCAGTGAATCCACAGGGAACCAGCCCCAGCATTTT.

V usage is TRBV12-3 or TRBV12-4 and J usage is TRBJ1-1, with unresolved D. This CDR3 is built from 12 residues. The germline V and J ends were trimmed by 5 bases and 10 bases, with 14 bases remaining between them. The CDR3 nucleotides read TGTGCCAGCAGTCCCTCGGGTAGGCGAGCTTTCTTT. As protein: CASSPSGRRAFF.

This chain links TRBV3-1 (or the pseudogene TRBV3-2) with TRBJ2-5; D possibly corresponds to TRBD1 (5 bases). V was cut by 0 bases and J by 1 base, with 9 bases left in between. This CDR3 region has 15 residues. Germline lookup yields CDR1 LGHDT and CDR2 YNNKEL (reference sequence). Here the CDR3 DNA reads TGTGCCAGCAGCCAAGAGGGTCAGGGCCAAGAGACCCAGTACTTC. It specifies CASSQEGQGQETQYF.

Here the CDR3 reads CASSSGTDTQYF. Written as DNA, the CDR3 is TGTGCCAGTAGTAGTGGAACAGATACGCAGTATTTT. This chain joins TRBV19 and TRBJ2-3, with D unresolved. The germline V gene encodes CDR1 LNHDA and CDR2 SQIVND (reference sequence). The CDR3 is 12 amino acids. V lost 4 bases and J 3 bases, leaving 5 bases between the germline ends.

In this sample, this clone turned up once. This rearrangement joins TRBV4-2 to TRBJ1-4, with D hard to call. Per the germline V gene, CDR1 is LGHNA and CDR2 is YNFKEQ. The CDR3 is 16 residues long. V lost 1 base and J 1 base, leaving 10 bases between the germline ends. CDR3 in amino acids: CASSQGTVGTNEKLFF. The CDR3 region has the DNA TGTGCCAGCAGCCAAGGGACGGTTGGAACTAATGAAAAACTGTTTTTT.

The chain couples TRBV5-1 to TRBJ2-7, with 7 bases fitting TRBD1. The CDR3 is made up of 14 amino acids. Losses at the gene ends were 2 bases for V and 4 bases for J; bases not matched to a gene: 6. From germline, CDR1 is SGHRS and CDR2 YFSETQ. This chain's CDR3 is CASSLAGTDYEQYF. CDR3 sequence (DNA): TGCGCCAGCAGCTTAGCCGGGACAGATTACGAGCAGTACTTC.

The rearrangement joins TRBV2 to TRBJ1-4, with D unresolved. Per germline, CDR1 SNHLY and CDR2 FYNNEI. This CDR3 has 15 residues. V dropped 6 bases and J dropped 3 bases, with 14 bases sitting between them. CDR3 coding DNA: TGTGCCAGCAGCGCCCGTGGCGGGCCTAATGAAAAACTGTTTTTT. Protein product: CASSARGGPNEKLFF.

This clone was seen only once. This chain links TRBV5-6 with TRBJ1-3; unclear D gene. CDR1 is SGHDT, CDR2 YYEEEE, per germline. V lost 2 bases to trimming and J lost 1 base, with 7 bases between them. This CDR3 spans 14 amino acids. This CDR3 reads CASSFVGSGNTIYF. CDR3 in DNA: TGTGCCAGCAGCTTCGTGGGGTCTGGAAACACCATATATTTT.

The CDR3 loop reads CASSLVVRGLGYTF. CDR3 DNA sequence: TGTGCCAGCAGCTTAGTCGTCAGGGGGCTCGGCTACACCTTC. This chain links TRBV7-8 with TRBJ1-2, with 8 positions matching TRBD1. This CDR3 is 14 amino acids long. Per germline, CDR1 SGHVS and CDR2 FQNEAQ. J was trimmed by 8 bases and V by 1 base; bases with no gene match: 6.